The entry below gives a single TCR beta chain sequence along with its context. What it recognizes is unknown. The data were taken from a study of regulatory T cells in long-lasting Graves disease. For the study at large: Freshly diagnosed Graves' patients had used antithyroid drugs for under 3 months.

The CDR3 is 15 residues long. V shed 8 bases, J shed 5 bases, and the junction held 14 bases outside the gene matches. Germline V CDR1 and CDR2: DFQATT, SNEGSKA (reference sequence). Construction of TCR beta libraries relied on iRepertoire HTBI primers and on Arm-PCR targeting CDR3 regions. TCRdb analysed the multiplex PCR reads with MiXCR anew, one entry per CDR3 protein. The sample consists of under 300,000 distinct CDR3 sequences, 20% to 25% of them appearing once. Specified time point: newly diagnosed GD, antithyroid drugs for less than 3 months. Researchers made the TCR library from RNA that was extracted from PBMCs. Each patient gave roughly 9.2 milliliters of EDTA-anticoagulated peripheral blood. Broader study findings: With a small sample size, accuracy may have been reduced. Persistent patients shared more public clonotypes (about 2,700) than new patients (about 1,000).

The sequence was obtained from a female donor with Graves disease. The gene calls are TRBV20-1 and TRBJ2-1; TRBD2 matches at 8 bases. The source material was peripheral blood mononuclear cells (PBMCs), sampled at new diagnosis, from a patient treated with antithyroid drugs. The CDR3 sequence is CSTLLGRGANNEQFF. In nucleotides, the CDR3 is TGCAGTACCTTGTTAGGGCGGGGGGCTAACAATGAGCAGTTCTTC.